This TCR beta chain came from a study of PD-L1 blockade in urothelial cancer. Overall study: Blood samples had a median of approximately 150,000 T cells.

Stated time point: peripheral blood 6 weeks after treatment start. Here immunoSEQ multiplex PCR was the method, and the copy in TCRdb shows in-frame clones only, minus some. The sample records some 120,000 clones, roughly 86% being singletons. The CDR3 has 15 residues. Unmatched junction bases numbered 10, after V lost 6 bases and J lost 3 bases. Germline CDR1 is MNHEY and CDR2 is SMNVEV (reference sequence). Sequencing used PBMCs, obtained around atezolizumab (anti-PD-L1) treatment. This TCR was sampled from a man in his forties or fifties with urothelial cancer. V gene TRBV27 combines with J gene TRBJ2-5; TRBD2 aligns across 7 bases. This CDR3 reads CASRGLGAGEETQYF. In DNA form, the CDR3 reads TGTGCCAGCAGAGGCCTTGGGGCGGGAGAAGAGACCCAGTACTTC.